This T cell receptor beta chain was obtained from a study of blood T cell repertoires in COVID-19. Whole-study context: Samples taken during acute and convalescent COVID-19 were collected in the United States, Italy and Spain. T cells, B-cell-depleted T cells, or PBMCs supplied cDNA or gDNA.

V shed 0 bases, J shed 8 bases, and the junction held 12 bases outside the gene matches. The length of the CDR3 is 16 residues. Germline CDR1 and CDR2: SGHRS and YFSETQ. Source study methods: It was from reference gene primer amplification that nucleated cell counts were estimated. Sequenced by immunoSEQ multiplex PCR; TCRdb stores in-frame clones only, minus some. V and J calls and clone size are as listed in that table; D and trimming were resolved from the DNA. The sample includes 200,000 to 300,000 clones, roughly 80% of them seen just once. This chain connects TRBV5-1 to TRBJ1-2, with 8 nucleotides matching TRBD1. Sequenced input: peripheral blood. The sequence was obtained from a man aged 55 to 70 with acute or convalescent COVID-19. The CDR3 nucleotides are TGCGCCAGCAGCTTGGACGCTGCAGGGACAGGTTGGGGCTACACCTTC. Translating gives CASSLDAAGTGWGYTF.